Listed here are 9 T cell receptor beta chains from one sample, sequenced in a study of T cells after yellow fever vaccination. Each CDR3 protein is one row after TCRdb ran MiXCR on the 5' RACE reads. The repertoire holds about 350,000 distinct CDR3 sequences, over 4% seen once, with around 23% in the top ten. The sample was PBMCs, taken 5 days after the yellow fever booster vaccination. These receptor sequences come from a man between 18 and 35 years old who received the YFV17D yellow fever vaccine.

The genes are TRBV10-3 and TRBJ2-3; 8 bases line up with TRBD2. This CDR3 has 15 amino acids. V trimming: 3 bases; J trimming: 4 bases; junction bases outside the gene matches: 6. Germline V gene sequence: CDR1 ENHRY, CDR2 SYGVKD. The CDR3 here is CAISDPRGVPDTQYF. The DNA for the CDR3 is TGTGCCATCAGTGACCCGCGGGGGGTTCCAGATACGCAGTATTTT.

This chain uses TRBV4-1 with TRBJ2-3; D perhaps matches TRBD2 (5 bases). This CDR3 has 14 residues. Trimming stripped 1 base from V and 6 bases from J, with 11 bases between. Germline V gene sequence: CDR1 MGHRA, CDR2 YSYEKL. CDR3 sequence: CASSQVEVGDTQYF. For the CDR3, the DNA is TGCGCCAGCAGCCAAGTGGAGGTGGGGGATACGCAGTATTTT.

This chain joins TRBV6-6 and TRBJ1-2, with TRBD1 identical over 7 bases. The CDR3 loop spans 13 amino acids. In germline, CDR1 is MNHNY, CDR2 SVGAGI (reference sequence). V shed 7 bases and J 3 bases; nucleotides not matched to a gene: 5. The CDR3 spells CASKGDRYYGYTF. In nucleotides, the CDR3 is TGTGCCAGCAAGGGGGACAGATACTATGGCTACACCTTC.

In its sample, this clonotype was seen a few times. The chain uses TRBV4-1 and TRBJ2-6; the D gene is possibly TRBD2 (7 bases). The V end lost 0 bases, the J end lost 0 bases, and 12 bases lay between the germline ends. CDR3 length equals 18 residues. Per the germline V gene, CDR1 is MGHRA and CDR2 is YSYEKL. CDR3 bases: TGCGCCAGCAGCCAAGATTGGGGGGGGGCCTCTGGGGCCAACGTCCTGACTTTC. Its translation is CASSQDWGGASGANVLTF.

The rearrangement links TRBV18 to TRBJ2-5; D is unresolved. Trimming removed 3 bases from V and 5 bases from J, with 13 bases in between. Germline CDR1 is KGHSH and CDR2 is LQKENI. This CDR3 comprises 14 residues. CDR3 DNA: TGTGCCAGCTCACCTCTTGCGGACGCGGAGACCCAGTACTTC. This translates into CASSPLADAETQYF.

The rearrangement links TRBV9 to TRBJ1-5; 8 positions agree with TRBD1. V shed 2 bases, J shed 4 bases, and the junction held 2 bases outside the gene matches. This CDR3 comprises 14 residues. The germline V gene has CDR1 SGDLS and CDR2 YYNGEE. The CDR3 DNA reads as TGTGCCAGCAGCGTGGGACAGGCGAATCAGCCCCAGCATTTT. This sequence encodes CASSVGQANQPQHF.

This clonotype showed up just a few times. The chain is built from TRBV25-1 and TRBJ1-2, with TRBD1 matching over 9 bases. The V segment lost 5 bases and the J segment 8 bases; nucleotides outside the gene matches: 12. Germline V gene sequence: CDR1 MGHDK, CDR2 SYGVNS. CDR3 length: 15 residues. The CDR3 nucleotides read TGTGCCAGCAGTCCCCGGGACAGGGATATTCAGGGCTACACCTTC. Protein product: CASSPRDRDIQGYTF.

This clonotype is a singleton in its sample. This chain connects TRBV20-1 to TRBJ1-2; a possible D gene is TRBD1 (6 bases). Per germline, CDR1 DFQATT and CDR2 SNEGSKA (reference sequence). The CDR3 is 11 amino acids. The CDR3 protein is CSTTGPFGYTF. As DNA, the CDR3 is TGCAGCACGACAGGCCCTTTTGGCTACACCTTC.

The V and J genes are TRBV21-1 and TRBJ1-1; the DNA was not used to check the table's D call, TRBD1. TRBV21-1 is a documented pseudogene. The CDR3 runs to 17 residues. CDR3 coding DNA: TGTGCCAGCAACACGTCGGGGGACCGGACGGGCGACACTGAAGCTTTCTTT. Encoded protein: CASNTSGDRTGDTEAFF.